This TCR beta chain was captured in a study of CD8 T cells in Susac syndrome. Across the study: Susac syndrome patients were untreated, on corticosteroids with some adding intravenous immunoglobulin, or on intravenous immunoglobulin only.

The CDR3 runs 13 residues. Germline V gives CDR1 MGHDK, CDR2 SYGVNS. The junction had 4 bases not matched to a gene; V was cut back by 7 bases and J by 1 base. TCR beta sequences were obtained from blood CD8+ and CD4+ T cells. Random-hexamer reverse transcription was applied to 0.5 to 1 ug RNA. TCRdb recomputed calls from the immunoSEQ multiplex PCR reads with MiXCR, one row per CDR3 protein. Among 130,000 to 150,000 distinct CDR3 sequences listed, nearly 97% were seen once. The chain uses TRBV25-1 and TRBJ2-7; TRBD1 matches at 7 bases. The TCR was taken from a human donor with Susac syndrome. The specimen sequenced was CD4+ T cells from PBMCs. The CDR3, as DNA: TGTGCCAGCAAACAGGGGCAGTCCTACGAGCAGTACTTC. This translates into CASKQGQSYEQYF.